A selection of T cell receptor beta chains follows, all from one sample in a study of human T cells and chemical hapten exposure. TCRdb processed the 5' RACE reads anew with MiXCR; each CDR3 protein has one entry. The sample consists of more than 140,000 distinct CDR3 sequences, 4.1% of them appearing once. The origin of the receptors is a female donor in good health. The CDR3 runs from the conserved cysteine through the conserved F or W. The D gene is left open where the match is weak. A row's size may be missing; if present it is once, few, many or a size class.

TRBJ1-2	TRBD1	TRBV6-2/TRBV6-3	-	CASTKTGGASLYGYTF	TGTGCCAGCACCAAGACAGGGGGCGCGTCGCTCTATGGCTACACCTTC
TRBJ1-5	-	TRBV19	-	CASSIGGQGRQPQHF	TGTGCCAGTAGTATAGGCGGGCAGGGAAGACAGCCCCAGCATTTT
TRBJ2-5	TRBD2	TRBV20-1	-	CSARTSGECRRAQYF	TGCAGTGCGCGGACTAGCGGGGAGTGTCGGCGGGCCCAGTACTTC
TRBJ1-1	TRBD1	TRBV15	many	CSTSRVGGFTEAFF	TGTTCCACCAGCAGAGTAGGGGGCTTTACTGAAGCTTTCTTT
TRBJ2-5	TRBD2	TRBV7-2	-	CASSRSGGASGVETQYF	TGTGCCAGCAGCAGGAGCGGGGGGGCATCAGGTGTGGAGACCCAGTACTTC
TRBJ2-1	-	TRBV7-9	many	CASSSPPNEQFF	TGTGCCAGCAGCTCCCCACCTAATGAGCAGTTCTTC
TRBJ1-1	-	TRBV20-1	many	CSWVRGYDTEAFF	TGCAGTTGGGTCAGGGGTTATGACACTGAAGCTTTCTTT
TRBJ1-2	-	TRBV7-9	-	CASSPRGTNLGVSGYTF	TGTGCCAGCAGCCCTAGGGGGACCAACCTGGGGGTCAGTGGCTACACCTTC
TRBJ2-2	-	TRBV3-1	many	CASSTFFQKNTGELFF	TGTGCCAGCAGCACCTTTTTCCAGAAGAACACCGGGGAGCTGTTTTTT
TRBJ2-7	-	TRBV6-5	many	CASSNGLLGAYEQYF	TGTGCCAGCAGTAACGGACTCCTAGGTGCCTACGAGCAGTACTTC
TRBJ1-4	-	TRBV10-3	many	CAISVQGLSTNEKLFF	TGTGCCATCAGTGTTCAGGGACTCTCAACTAATGAAAAACTGTTTTTT
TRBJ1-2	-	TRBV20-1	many	CSAQLIRANYGYTF	TGCAGTGCTCAGTTGATCCGAGCTAACTATGGCTACACCTTC
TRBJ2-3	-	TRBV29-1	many	CSVEGGRGADTQYF	TGCAGCGTTGAAGGAGGCAGGGGAGCAGATACGCAGTATTTT
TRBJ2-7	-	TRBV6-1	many	CASSEDSTGSYEQYF	TGTGCCAGCAGTGAAGACTCGACGGGATCCTACGAGCAGTACTTC
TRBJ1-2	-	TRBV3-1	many	CASSPGGRSSGYTF	TGTGCCAGCAGCCCCGGGGGTCGCTCGAGTGGCTACACCTTC
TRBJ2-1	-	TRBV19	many	CASSPGTAKSNEQFF	TGTGCCAGTAGTCCCGGGACCGCGAAGAGTAATGAGCAGTTCTTC
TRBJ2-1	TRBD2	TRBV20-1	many	CSARDYTGLAGTGNEQFF	TGCAGTGCTAGAGATTATACGGGACTAGCGGGAACAGGCAATGAGCAGTTCTTC
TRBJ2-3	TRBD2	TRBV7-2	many	CASRPLGGSSTDTQYF	TGTGCCAGCAGACCACTGGGGGGGTCTAGCACAGATACGCAGTATTTT
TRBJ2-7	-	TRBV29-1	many	CSVVGGQYEQYF	TGCAGCGTTGTAGGGGGTCAGTACGAGCAGTACTTC
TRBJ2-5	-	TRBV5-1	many	CASSLLMRETQYF	TGCGCCAGCAGCTTGCTGATGCGAGAGACCCAGTACTTC
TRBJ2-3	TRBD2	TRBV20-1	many	CSAPSGVRTDTQYF	TGCAGTGCACCTAGCGGGGTGCGCACAGATACGCAGTATTTT
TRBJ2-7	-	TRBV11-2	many	CASSFNRDTYEQYF	TGTGCCAGCAGCTTCAACCGGGACACCTACGAGCAGTACTTC
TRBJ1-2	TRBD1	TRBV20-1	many	CSARTGYGYTF	TGCAGTGCGAGGACAGGCTATGGCTACACCTTC
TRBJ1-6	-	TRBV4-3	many	CASSQDVEAGDNSPLHF	TGCGCCAGCAGCCAAGATGTAGAGGCAGGCGATAATTCACCCCTCCACTTT